This TCR beta chain originates from a study of blood T cell repertoires in COVID-19. The CDR3 sequence is 16 residues long. CDR1 is LGHDT, CDR2 YNNKEL, per germline (reference sequence). V gave up 1 base and J gave up 5 bases; unmatched junction bases: 6. TCRdb's copy holds only in-frame clones and misses some; the assay was immunoSEQ multiplex PCR. The repertoire has 380,000 or so clones, 88% of them found once; the top ten carry 2% to 2.5%. Recruitment covered 20 to 25 US areas and drew participants whose ages spanned about 18 to 89 years. The source of this sequence is a woman between 35 and 50 years old with acute COVID-19. Material: PBMCs or T cells enriched from blood (not recorded which). V is TRBV3-1 (or the pseudogene TRBV3-2) and J is TRBJ2-2; 8 nucleotides line up with TRBD1. The CDR3 sequence: CASSQGPGGWTGELFF. The DNA for the CDR3 is TGTGCCAGCAGCCAAGGGCCAGGGGGCTGGACCGGGGAGCTGTTTTTT.